This entry lists 28 T cell receptor beta chains sequenced from one sample in a study of cytomegalovirus exposure and HLA in healthy donors. Here immunoSEQ multiplex PCR was the method, and the copy in TCRdb shows in-frame clones only, minus some. The sample consists of about 50,000 clones, roughly 93% of them appearing once. The sequenced sample was PBMCs. These receptors all come from a man younger than 35 in good health and CMV-seronegative.

The chain couples TRBV19 to TRBJ2-5; D perhaps matches TRBD2 (5 bases). CDR1 is LNHDA, CDR2 SQIVND, per germline (reference sequence). Trimming took 5 bases from V and 5 from J, leaving 6 bases between them. There are 11 residues in the CDR3. CDR3 protein: CASSSGETQYF. The CDR3, as DNA: TGTGCCAGTAGTTCGGGGGAGACCCAGTACTTC.

Details on this clone: The junction differs from germline at one of its ends, possibly a read error. The rearrangement uses TRBV5-6 and TRBJ1-1; possibly TRBD1 for D (6 bases). Germline CDR1 and CDR2: SGHDT and YYEEEE. The CDR3 has 13 residues. The CDR3 DNA reads TGTGCCAGCAGCTTGGACAGGGCCGTCGAGTATGTCTTT. Translation gives CASSLDRAVEYVF.

This chain uses TRBV7-9 with TRBJ2-7, with TRBD2 matching 8 bases. There are 14 residues in the CDR3. The V segment lost 5 bases and the J segment 5 bases; nucleotides outside the gene matches: 8. In germline, CDR1 is SEHNR, CDR2 FQNEAQ (reference sequence). The CDR3 DNA follows: TGTGCCAGCAGCACCAGCGGGAGCACGGACGAGCAGTACTTC. As protein: CASSTSGSTDEQYF.

This sequence joins TRBV5-1 and TRBJ1-1; possibly TRBD1 for D (6 bases). The CDR3 runs to 16 residues. The V end was cut by 0 bases, the J end by 3 bases, with 15 bases between. Germline values: CDR1 SGHRS, CDR2 YFSETQ. CDR3 in DNA: TGCGCCAGCAGCTTGGATGTAAGGGGGACGCACACTGAAGCTTTCTTT. It translates to CASSLDVRGTHTEAFF. The variable domain in full, completed from reference TRBV5-1 and TRBJ1-1, reads KAGVTQTPRYLIKTRGQQVTLSCSPISGHRSVSWYQQTPGQGLQFLFEYFSETQRNKGNFPGRFSGRQFSNSRSEMNVSTLELGDSALYLCASSLDVRGTHTEAFFGQGTRLTVV.

The gene calls are TRBV11-2 and TRBJ2-7; possible D gene TRBD1, 7 bases. V lost 3 bases to trimming and J lost 3 bases, with 15 bases between them. CDR3 length: 15 residues. The germline CDR1 and CDR2 sequences are SGHAT and FQNNGV. The CDR3 nucleotides read TGTGCCAGCAGCTTCCGGCGGGGACAGTACTACGAGCAGTACTTC. This codes for CASSFRRGQYYEQYF.

The CDR3 sequence is CASSRGQSEKLFF. The CDR3 DNA sequence: TGTGCCAGCAGCAGAGGACAGAGTGAAAAACTGTTTTTT. The chain joins TRBV7-9 to TRBJ1-4; a weak D match, TRBD1 (6 bases). Germline CDR1 is SEHNR and CDR2 is FQNEAQ (reference sequence). This CDR3 comprises 13 residues. The V and J ends lost 5 bases and 7 bases respectively, with 11 bases between them.

The chain recombines TRBV5-5 with TRBJ2-3; tentatively, D is TRBD1 (5 bases). The V gene's germline CDR1 is SGHKS and CDR2 YYEKEE (reference sequence). V lost 1 base, J lost 2 bases, and 11 bases lay in between. The length of the CDR3 is 15 residues. CDR3: CASSLFDRDTDTQYF. The CDR3 DNA reads as TGTGCCAGCAGCTTGTTCGACAGAGACACAGATACGCAGTATTTT. The whole variable domain, filled in from reference TRBV5-5 and TRBJ2-3, reads DAGVTQSPTHLIKTRGQQVTLRCSPISGHKSVSWYQQVLGQGPQFIFQYYEKEERGRGNFPDRFSARQFPNYSSELNVNALLLGDSALYLCASSLFDRDTDTQYFGPGTRLTVL.

V usage is TRBV28 and J usage is TRBJ2-3, with 9 nucleotides matching TRBD2. The CDR3 is 17 residues long. V trimming: 2 bases; J trimming: 0 bases; junction bases outside the gene matches: 6. The germline gives CDR1 MDHEN, CDR2 SYDVKM. In DNA form, the CDR3 reads TGTGCCAGCAGTTTAATCCCTAGCGGGGCCAGCACAGATACGCAGTATTTT. Amino acid sequence: CASSLIPSGASTDTQYF.

The rearrangement links TRBV6-5 to TRBJ2-1, with 7 bases lining up with TRBD1. Germline-derived CDR1 and CDR2 are MNHEY and SVGAGI. The CDR3 contains 13 residues. The ends lost 5 bases at V and 4 bases at J; junction bases unmatched: 2. Here the CDR3 reads CASSTGDYNEQFF. The DNA for the CDR3 is TGTGCCAGCAGTACAGGGGATTACAATGAGCAGTTCTTC.

The CDR3 here is CASSYLFRGPGELFF. Here the CDR3 DNA reads TGTGCCAGCAGTTACTTATTTAGGGGGCCTGGGGAGCTGTTTTTT. The chain carries TRBV6-5 and TRBJ2-2, with 7 bases lining up with TRBD1. Trimming cost V 1 base and J 8 bases; bases outside gene matches: 7. Germline CDR1 reads MNHEY; CDR2 reads SVGAGI. This CDR3 has 15 amino acids.

The chain employs TRBV11-3 and TRBJ1-4; weak D call: TRBD1 (5 bases). Per germline, CDR1 SGHNT and CDR2 YENEEA. V lost 5 bases to trimming and J lost 7 bases, with 11 bases between them. The CDR3 extends over 13 amino acids. This CDR3 reads CASSPRGTEKLFF. For the CDR3, the DNA is TGTGCCAGCAGCCCGCGGGGGACTGAAAAACTGTTTTTT.

The rearrangement uses TRBV28 and TRBJ2-1; 7 bases line up with TRBD2. Germline values: CDR1 MDHEN, CDR2 SYDVKM. The CDR3 is made up of 14 amino acids. The junction had 5 bases not matched to a gene; V was cut back by 3 bases and J by 6 bases. CDR3 in DNA: TGTGCCAGCAGTTTGGCGCGGGAGTTCAATGAGCAGTTCTTC. It yields the protein CASSLAREFNEQFF.

The rearrangement joins TRBV6-1 to TRBJ2-5; D ambiguous. Germline CDR1 reads MNHNS; CDR2 reads SASEGT. The CDR3 totals 13 residues. The V end was cut by 7 bases, the J end by 10 bases, with 19 bases between. Here the CDR3 DNA reads TGTGCCAGCACCGGAGCCCCAAGTAAAGACCAGTACTTC. Amino acid sequence: CASTGAPSKDQYF.

The chain has TRBV7-3 and TRBJ2-1, with 8 bases that match TRBD2. J gave up 0 bases and V 1 base, and 2 bases lay outside the gene matches. CDR1 is SGHTA and CDR2 is FQGTGA in the germline V gene. The CDR3 has 16 residues. The CDR3 sequence is CASSLIGTSSYNEQFF. The CDR3 nucleotides read TGTGCCAGCAGCTTAATCGGGACTAGCTCCTACAATGAGCAGTTCTTC.

The chain employs TRBV19 and TRBJ1-4, with D possibly being TRBD1 (6 bases). CDR3 size: 15 residues. Germline V lookup: CDR1 LNHDA, CDR2 SQIVND (reference sequence). Trimming cost V 6 bases and J 4 bases, with 15 bases left between them. The CDR3 spells CASSSRGQLNEKLFF. CDR3 bases: TGTGCCAGTAGCTCCCGGGGACAACTTAATGAAAAACTGTTTTTT.

The V and J genes are TRBV5-4 and TRBJ1-4, with D tentatively TRBD1 (5 bases). CDR1 and CDR2 (germline): SGHNT, YYREEE (reference sequence). The CDR3 extends over 17 amino acids. Trimming stripped 2 bases from V and 0 bases from J, with 14 bases between. The CDR3 is CASSLGEPGATNEKLFF. CDR3 in DNA: TGTGCCAGCAGCTTAGGGGAGCCGGGGGCAACTAATGAAAAACTGTTTTTT.

The chain uses TRBV19 and TRBJ1-5, with 8 bases that match TRBD1. The V segment lost 5 bases and the J segment 11 bases; nucleotides outside the gene matches: 14. The germline CDR1 and CDR2 sequences are LNHDA and SQIVND (reference sequence). CDR3 length: 15 amino acids. The chain's CDR3 is CASSPRRDRLPAQHF. The CDR3, as DNA: TGTGCCAGTAGTCCCAGGAGGGACAGGCTCCCAGCCCAGCATTTT.

The chain uses TRBV6-1 and TRBJ2-3; D gene ambiguous. CDR1 is MNHNS and CDR2 is SASEGT in the germline V gene. The CDR3 consists of 15 residues. V was pared by 6 bases and J by 0 bases, with 13 bases between. CDR3 loop: CASRPGITSTDTQYF. The CDR3 DNA reads as TGTGCCAGCAGACCAGGTATTACTAGCACAGATACGCAGTATTTT.

This sequence joins TRBV28 and TRBJ2-1; the match to TRBD2 covers 8 bases. In germline, CDR1 is MDHEN, CDR2 SYDVKM. The length of the CDR3 is 15 residues. With 7 bases clipped from V and 3 bases from J, the junction kept 8 bases outside the gene matches. In DNA form, the CDR3 reads TGTGCCAGCAAGGGGGGGCGGGAGGACTACAATGAGCAGTTCTTC. Its translation: CASKGGREDYNEQFF.

The genes are TRBV5-4 and TRBJ2-2, with D perhaps matching TRBD1 (5 bases). This CDR3 spans 12 amino acids. V was trimmed by 7 bases and J by 5 bases, leaving 9 bases between them. The germline V gene encodes CDR1 SGHNT and CDR2 YYREEE (reference sequence). CDR3 in DNA: TGTGCCAGCGGCAGGGAAACCGGGGAGCTGTTTTTT. Protein product: CASGRETGELFF.

This chain links TRBV21-1 with TRBJ1-1. TRBV21-1 is given as a pseudogene. CDR3 size: 16 residues. In DNA form, the CDR3 reads TGTGCCAGCAGCAAACCCGGGGGGGGGTGTGATGGTGAAGCTTTCTTT. Its translation: CASSKPGGGCDGEAFF.

V gene TRBV11-2 combines with J gene TRBJ2-5; TRBD2 matches at 9 bases. The junction had 9 bases not matched to a gene; V was cut back by 3 bases and J by 4 bases. CDR1 is SGHAT and CDR2 is FQNNGV in the germline V gene. This CDR3 has 16 amino acids. The CDR3 DNA reads as TGTGCCAGCAGCTTTTCAGCGGGGGGCAGGTCAGAGACCCAGTACTTC. It encodes CASSFSAGGRSETQYF.

The chain links TRBV9 to TRBJ2-3; no clear D gene. The CDR3 contains 15 residues. Trimming took 0 bases from V and 0 from J, leaving 8 bases between them. Germline assignment: CDR1 SGDLS and CDR2 YYNGEE. Here the CDR3 DNA reads TGTGCCAGCAGCGTAGGAATGGCAAGCACAGATACGCAGTATTTT. Amino acids: CASSVGMASTDTQYF.

This chain joins TRBV11-2 and TRBJ2-7, with TRBD2 matching 7 bases. With V trimmed by 5 bases and J by 0 bases, 4 bases remained unmatched. CDR1 SGHAT and CDR2 FQNNGV come from the germline V gene. There are 14 residues in the CDR3. The CDR3 bases are TGTGCCAGCAGCCCGACTAGCAGCTCCTACGAGCAGTACTTC. Translated, it gives CASSPTSSSYEQYF. Together with reference TRBV11-2 and TRBJ2-7, the CDR3 gives the full variable domain: EAGVAQSPRYKIIEKRQSVAFWCNPISGHATLYWYQQILGQGPKLLIQFQNNGVVDDSQLPKDRFSAERLKGVDSTLKIQPAKLEDSAVYLCASSPTSSSYEQYFGPGTRLTVT.

V is TRBV7-2 and J is TRBJ1-4, with a possible D match to TRBD1 (6 bases). This CDR3 has 14 residues. Trimming took off 0 bases at V and 8 bases at J, with 10 bases between the two ends. Germline values: CDR1 SGHTA, CDR2 FQGNSA. CDR3 protein: CASSLARDTEKLFF. CDR3 sequence (DNA): TGTGCCAGCAGCTTAGCCAGGGACACAGAAAAACTGTTTTTT.

The gene calls are TRBV4-3 and TRBJ1-4; maybe TRBD1 (6 bases). This CDR3 region has 18 residues. Germline-derived CDR1 and CDR2 are LGHNA and YSLEER. V lost 0 bases to trimming and J lost 6 bases, with 20 bases between them. The CDR3 DNA follows: TGCGCCAGCAGCCAAGATCATTTAGGACAGCGGTTGGATGAAAAACTGTTTTTT. This sequence encodes CASSQDHLGQRLDEKLFF.

The chain carries TRBV7-3 and TRBJ2-3, with 9 bases fitting TRBD2. The CDR3 is 13 amino acids. With 4 bases clipped from V and 5 bases from J, the junction kept 1 base outside the gene matches. The germline V gene encodes CDR1 SGHTA and CDR2 FQGTGA. The CDR3 nucleotides are TGTGCCAGCAGCTCAGCGGGAGGAGATACGCAGTATTTT. Encoded protein: CASSSAGGDTQYF.

The rearrangement links TRBV6-1 to TRBJ1-5, with no clear D. Trimming left V 0 bases short and J 1 base short, with 7 bases between. The CDR3 loop spans 15 amino acids. The germline V gene has CDR1 MNHNS and CDR2 SASEGT. The CDR3 sequence: CASSEALGSNQPQHF. CDR3 in DNA: TGTGCCAGCAGTGAAGCATTGGGCAGCAATCAGCCCCAGCATTTT.